Below, 3 T cell receptor beta chains from the same sample are listed, as sequenced in a study of blood T cell repertoires in COVID-19. Only in-frame clones appear in the TCRdb table, and some are missing; sequencing was by immunoSEQ multiplex PCR. Of about 340,000 clones detected, about 83% appear once; the ten largest clones hold 3%. Input material: peripheral blood. The receptors were gathered from a young man with active or convalescent COVID-19.

The chain recombines TRBV24-1 with TRBJ2-7; 7 nucleotides line up with TRBD1. This CDR3 spans 14 amino acids. The V segment lost 4 bases and the J segment 2 bases; nucleotides outside the gene matches: 4. The germline CDR1 and CDR2 sequences are KGHDR and SFDVKD. CDR3 protein: CATSDTGATYEQYF. In DNA form, the CDR3 reads TGTGCCACCAGTGACACAGGGGCTACCTACGAGCAGTACTTC.

The sample holds a few counts of this clone. The chain couples TRBV11-2 to TRBJ2-5, with TRBD2 identical over 11 bases. Trimming took 4 bases from V and 1 from J; bases not matched to a gene: 2. This CDR3 comprises 15 residues. Looked up from germline, CDR1 is SGHAT and CDR2 is FQNNGV. CDR3 protein: CASSSGTSGQETQYF. The CDR3 bases are TGTGCCAGCAGCTCCGGGACTAGCGGCCAAGAGACCCAGTACTTC.

J is TRBJ1-5 and V is TRBV6-5, with a weak D call TRBD1 (5 bases). Trimming shortened V by 5 bases and J by 0 bases, and 11 bases separated the two germline ends. Germline CDR1 MNHEY, CDR2 SVGAGI. The CDR3 covers 15 residues. CDR3 bases: TGTGCCAGCAGTCCCGGACACTTTAGCAATCAGCCCCAGCATTTT. It codes for CASSPGHFSNQPQHF.